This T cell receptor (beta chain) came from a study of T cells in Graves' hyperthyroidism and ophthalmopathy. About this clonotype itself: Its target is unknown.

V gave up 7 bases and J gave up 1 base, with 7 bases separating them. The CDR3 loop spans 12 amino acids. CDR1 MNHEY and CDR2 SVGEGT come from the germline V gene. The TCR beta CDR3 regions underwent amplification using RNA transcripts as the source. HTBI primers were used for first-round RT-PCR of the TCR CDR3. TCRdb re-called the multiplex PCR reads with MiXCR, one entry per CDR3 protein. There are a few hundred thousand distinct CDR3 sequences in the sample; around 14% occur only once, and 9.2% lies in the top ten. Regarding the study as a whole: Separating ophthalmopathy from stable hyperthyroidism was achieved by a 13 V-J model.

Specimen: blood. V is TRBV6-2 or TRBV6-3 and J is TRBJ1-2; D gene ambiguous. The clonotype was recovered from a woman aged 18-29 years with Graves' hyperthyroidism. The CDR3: CASKGINYGYTF. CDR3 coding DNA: TGTGCCAGCAAAGGAATTAACTATGGCTACACCTTC.